The TCR beta chain under discussion was sequenced for a study of blood T cell repertoires in COVID-19. Study-wide background: Some COVID-19 samples were acute and others convalescent; all came from the United States, Italy and Spain. PBMCs, B-cell-depleted T cells, or T cells were the source of the cDNA or gDNA that made up the material.

Authors' methods: Amplification from reference gene primers served as the basis for estimated nucleated cell counts. Repertoires were generated with immunoSEQ multiplex PCR, while TCRdb's copy carries only in-frame clones and drops some. Clone size and V and J calls were adopted from that table, with D and trimming inferred from the DNA. Of 100,000 to 150,000 clones listed, 65% to 90% are singletons. The length of the CDR3 is 15 residues. V shed 7 bases and J shed 4 bases, with 14 bases lying between them. Germline values: CDR1 MNHEY, CDR2 SVGAGI. The chain combines TRBV6-5 with TRBJ1-6; a weak D match, TRBD1 (6 bases). The sequence derives from a man older than 75 with active or convalescent COVID-19. Specimen: peripheral blood. CDR3 amino acids: CASTPDSGYNSPLHF. The CDR3 region has the DNA TGTGCCAGCACTCCGGACAGCGGTTATAATTCACCCCTCCACTTT.